The 4 T cell receptor beta chains below come from one sample, sequenced in a study of Ad26.COV2.S vaccination and SARS-CoV-2 variants. Treatment noted: 15 to 20 received Ad26.COV2.S at low or high dose, single or two shots; about five received placebo; per-sample allocation not given. Samples came from day 63 after the first vaccine or placebo injection. Data came from immunoSEQ multiplex PCR; TCRdb stores just in-frame clones and leaves some out. Among about 280,000 clones, over 75% were seen once, and the ten largest hold 2.5% to 3.5%. This specimen consisted of peripheral blood, obtained in a trial of Ad26.COV2.S vaccine versus placebo. The receptors derive from a person aged 18-60 years who received the Ad26.COV2.S COVID-19 vaccine or a placebo.

This chain links TRBV18 with TRBJ2-7, with a tentative D call TRBD1 (6 bases). CDR3 length: 16 residues. The V end was cut by 2 bases, the J end by 2 bases, with 16 bases between. Germline lookup yields CDR1 KGHSH and CDR2 LQKENI. CDR3 DNA sequence: TGTGCCAGCTCACCATACACCGGACAGATAACCTACGAGCAGTACTTC. It translates to CASSPYTGQITYEQYF.

V gene TRBV6-5 combines with J gene TRBJ2-7, with 10 bases fitting TRBD1. The CDR3 totals 14 residues. The germline CDR1 and CDR2 sequences are MNHEY and SVGAGI. J was trimmed by 4 bases and V by 7 bases; bases with no gene match: 7. Here the CDR3 DNA reads TGTGCCAGCAATAGGGACAGGGGTAGGTACGAGCAGTACTTC. Its protein product is CASNRDRGRYEQYF.

The genes are TRBV6-5 and TRBJ1-1; 7 nucleotides line up with TRBD1. V lost 6 bases and J lost 6; bases outside the gene matches: 7. Germline values: CDR1 MNHEY, CDR2 SVGAGI. CDR3 length equals 13 residues. The CDR3 is CASSEGAVAEAFF. CDR3 coding DNA: TGTGCCAGCAGCGAGGGGGCTGTCGCTGAAGCTTTCTTT.

The rearrangement uses TRBV14 and TRBJ1-2; no clear D. Trimming removed 8 bases from V and 2 bases from J, with 12 bases in between. CDR1 is SGHDN, CDR2 FVKESK, per germline. The CDR3 is 13 residues long. This chain's CDR3 is CASGDWENYGYTF. The CDR3 nucleotides read TGTGCCAGCGGAGACTGGGAGAACTATGGCTACACCTTC. Supplemented by reference TRBV14 and TRBJ1-2, the full variable domain reads EAGVTQFPSHSVIEKGQTVTLRCDPISGHDNLYWYRRVMGKEIKFLLHFVKESKQDESGMPNNRFLAERTGGTYSTLKVQPAELEDSGVYFCASGDWENYGYTFGSGTRLTVV.